A selection of T cell receptor beta chains follows, all from one sample in a study of blood T cell repertoires in COVID-19. Measured with immunoSEQ multiplex PCR; TCRdb has only the in-frame clones, and not every one. The sample carries around 40,000 clones, 87% recorded once. Sequenced sample: peripheral blood. All receptors come from a man in his fifties or sixties with COVID-19, enrolled during active disease. Both conserved end residues are part of each CDR3. The D gene is left open where the match is weak. Clone sizes are given selectively: once, few, many, or a class where the clone is expanded.

clone_size: once; v_call: TRBV29-1; d_call: TRBD2; j_call: TRBJ2-1; cdr3_aa: CSGLGSGRGSYNEQFF; cdr3_nt: TGCAGCGGGTTGGGGAGCGGGAGGGGATCCTACAATGAGCAGTTCTTC
clone_size: -; v_call: TRBV10-3; d_call: TRBD1; j_call: TRBJ1-1; cdr3_aa: CAISVQGVTEAFF; cdr3_nt: TGTGCCATCAGTGTCCAGGGGGTGACTGAAGCTTTCTTT
clone_size: -; v_call: TRBV6-5; d_call: -; j_call: TRBJ2-7; cdr3_aa: CASSSDSRDNYEQYF; cdr3_nt: TGTGCCAGCAGTTCAGACTCCCGGGACAACTACGAGCAGTACTTC
clone_size: -; v_call: TRBV4-1; d_call: -; j_call: TRBJ2-7; cdr3_aa: CASSQDTSSYEQYF; cdr3_nt: TGCGCCAGCAGCCAGGATACTAGTTCCTACGAGCAGTACTTC
clone_size: -; v_call: TRBV19; d_call: -; j_call: TRBJ2-6; cdr3_aa: CASSIEGGSGANVLTF; cdr3_nt: TGTGCCAGTAGTATAGAAGGGGGCTCTGGGGCCAACGTCCTGACTTTC
clone_size: -; v_call: TRBV27; d_call: -; j_call: TRBJ1-2; cdr3_aa: CASSYTGIDGYTF; cdr3_nt: TGCGCCAGCAGTTATACAGGGATTGATGGCTACACCTTC
clone_size: -; v_call: TRBV6-6; d_call: -; j_call: TRBJ2-1; cdr3_aa: CASSPLGAGQSSYNEQFF; cdr3_nt: TGTGCCAGCAGTCCATTGGGCGCGGGACAGAGTTCTTACAATGAGCAGTTCTTC
clone_size: -; v_call: TRBV27; d_call: -; j_call: TRBJ1-1; cdr3_aa: CASKKAGAENTEAFF; cdr3_nt: TGTGCCAGCAAAAAAGCTGGGGCAGAGAACACTGAAGCTTTCTTT
clone_size: -; v_call: TRBV10-3; d_call: TRBD1; j_call: TRBJ1-5; cdr3_aa: CAISEPSAQGVNQPQHF; cdr3_nt: TGTGCCATCAGTGAGCCTAGCGCCCAGGGGGTGAATCAGCCCCAGCATTTT
clone_size: -; v_call: TRBV10-3; d_call: -; j_call: TRBJ1-1; cdr3_aa: CAIRGNTEAFF; cdr3_nt: TGTGCCATCAGGGGCAACACTGAAGCTTTCTTT
clone_size: -; v_call: TRBV4-3; d_call: TRBD1; j_call: TRBJ1-4; cdr3_aa: CASSQLQGRKGEGKLFF; cdr3_nt: TGCGCCAGCAGCCAACTACAGGGGAGAAAGGGTGAAGGAAAACTGTTTTTT
clone_size: few; v_call: TRBV12-3/TRBV12-4; d_call: TRBD2; j_call: TRBJ2-7; cdr3_aa: CASSGTSLGEQYF; cdr3_nt: TGTGCCAGCAGCGGGACTAGTTTGGGCGAGCAGTACTTC
clone_size: -; v_call: TRBV18; d_call: -; j_call: TRBJ1-2; cdr3_aa: CASSLSPPGTTYGYTF; cdr3_nt: TGTGCCAGCTCGCTCTCGCCTCCCGGGACAACCTATGGCTACACCTTC
clone_size: -; v_call: TRBV19; d_call: -; j_call: TRBJ1-6; cdr3_aa: CASSISGENSPLHF; cdr3_nt: TGTGCCAGTAGTATTTCCGGGGAAAATTCACCCCTCCACTTT
clone_size: -; v_call: TRBV30; d_call: -; j_call: TRBJ1-5; cdr3_aa: CAWSGGSNQPQHF; cdr3_nt: TGTGCCTGGTCGGGGGGTAGCAATCAGCCCCAGCATTTT
clone_size: -; v_call: TRBV28; d_call: TRBD1; j_call: TRBJ1-3; cdr3_aa: CASSLTGTGSGNTIYF; cdr3_nt: TGTGCCAGCAGTTTAACCGGGACAGGGAGTGGAAACACCATATATTTT
clone_size: -; v_call: TRBV11-3; d_call: TRBD1; j_call: TRBJ2-7; cdr3_aa: CASSLGGQGWYEQYF; cdr3_nt: TGTGCCAGCAGCTTAGGGGGACAGGGGTGGTACGAGCAGTACTTC
clone_size: -; v_call: TRBV29-1; d_call: -; j_call: TRBJ1-1; cdr3_aa: CSVELAGVGTEAFF; cdr3_nt: TGCAGCGTTGAGTTGGCAGGGGTTGGAACTGAAGCTTTCTTT
clone_size: -; v_call: TRBV14; d_call: -; j_call: TRBJ1-6; cdr3_aa: CASSLVQGNSPLHF; cdr3_nt: TGTGCCAGCAGCCTAGTCCAGGGGAATTCACCCCTCCACTTT
clone_size: -; v_call: TRBV5-1; d_call: TRBD2; j_call: TRBJ2-2; cdr3_aa: CASSLLAGRGTGELFF; cdr3_nt: TGCGCCAGCAGCTTACTAGCGGGAAGGGGCACCGGGGAGCTGTTTTTT
clone_size: -; v_call: TRBV6-5; d_call: TRBD2; j_call: TRBJ2-1; cdr3_aa: CASSLLAGESYEQFF; cdr3_nt: TGTGCCAGCAGTCTACTAGCGGGCGAATCCTATGAGCAGTTCTTC
clone_size: -; v_call: TRBV6-1; d_call: TRBD2; j_call: TRBJ2-1; cdr3_aa: CASSDFPGLEGFF; cdr3_nt: TGTGCCAGCAGTGATTTTCCGGGACTAGAGGGGTTCTTC
clone_size: once; v_call: TRBV19; d_call: TRBD1; j_call: TRBJ1-2; cdr3_aa: CASSVTKGARGYTF; cdr3_nt: TGTGCCAGTAGTGTAACTAAGGGGGCGCGTGGCTACACCTTC
clone_size: -; v_call: TRBV11-2; d_call: -; j_call: TRBJ2-5; cdr3_aa: CASSPLPPGSPETQYF; cdr3_nt: TGTGCCAGCAGCCCACTCCCCCCGGGAAGCCCAGAGACCCAGTACTTC
clone_size: once; v_call: TRBV18; d_call: -; j_call: TRBJ2-3; cdr3_aa: CASRGEADTQYF; cdr3_nt: TGTGCCAGTCGAGGGGAGGCAGATACGCAGTATTTT
clone_size: -; v_call: TRBV7-8; d_call: -; j_call: TRBJ1-2; cdr3_aa: CASSPSARGGYGYTF; cdr3_nt: TGTGCCAGCAGCCCAAGCGCCCGGGGAGGGTATGGCTACACCTTC
clone_size: few; v_call: TRBV11-2; d_call: -; j_call: TRBJ1-1; cdr3_aa: CASSLAAGDTEAFF; cdr3_nt: TGTGCCAGCAGCTTAGCTGCCGGGGACACTGAAGCTTTCTTT
clone_size: -; v_call: TRBV4-1; d_call: -; j_call: TRBJ2-1; cdr3_aa: CASSQDRSPAGTNEQFF; cdr3_nt: TGCGCCAGCAGCCAAGATCGGTCCCCGGCGGGAACGAATGAGCAGTTCTTC
clone_size: -; v_call: TRBV28; d_call: -; j_call: TRBJ2-6; cdr3_aa: CASSLGRGSGANVLTF; cdr3_nt: TGTGCCAGCAGTTTAGGGCGGGGCTCTGGGGCCAACGTCCTGACTTTC
clone_size: -; v_call: TRBV12-5; d_call: -; j_call: TRBJ1-3; cdr3_aa: CASGLSDTIYF; cdr3_nt: TGTGCTAGTGGTCTCTCAGATACCATATATTTT
clone_size: -; v_call: TRBV6-2/TRBV6-3; d_call: TRBD2; j_call: TRBJ2-7; cdr3_aa: CASSDSSGRAYEQYF; cdr3_nt: TGTGCCAGCAGTGACTCTAGCGGGAGGGCTTACGAGCAGTACTTC
clone_size: -; v_call: TRBV4-2; d_call: TRBD1; j_call: TRBJ1-2; cdr3_aa: CASSQETGAREGGYTF; cdr3_nt: TGTGCCAGCAGCCAGGAGACAGGGGCGCGAGAAGGTGGCTACACCTTC
clone_size: -; v_call: TRBV19; d_call: -; j_call: TRBJ2-3; cdr3_aa: CASSISDSDTQYF; cdr3_nt: TGTGCCAGTAGTATCTCGGACTCCGATACGCAGTATTTT
clone_size: -; v_call: TRBV6-5; d_call: -; j_call: TRBJ1-2; cdr3_aa: CASTAGASYGYTF; cdr3_nt: TGTGCCAGCACAGCAGGGGCTTCCTATGGCTACACCTTC
clone_size: -; v_call: TRBV11-2; d_call: TRBD2; j_call: TRBJ2-1; cdr3_aa: CASSPSVVAGREQFF; cdr3_nt: TGTGCCAGCAGCCCGTCTGTGGTAGCGGGAAGGGAGCAGTTCTTC
clone_size: -; v_call: TRBV9; d_call: -; j_call: TRBJ1-2; cdr3_aa: CASSTPNYGYTF; cdr3_nt: TGTGCCAGCAGCACACCAAACTATGGCTACACCTTC
clone_size: -; v_call: TRBV5-5; d_call: -; j_call: TRBJ1-1; cdr3_aa: CASSLGQNMNTEAFF; cdr3_nt: TGTGCCAGCAGCTTGGGACAGAACATGAACACTGAAGCTTTCTTT
clone_size: -; v_call: TRBV5-8; d_call: -; j_call: TRBJ2-7; cdr3_aa: CASSTGPGGISYEQYF; cdr3_nt: TGTGCCAGCAGCACCGGACCCGGAGGGATCTCCTACGAGCAGTACTTC
clone_size: -; v_call: TRBV6-5; d_call: -; j_call: TRBJ2-2; cdr3_aa: CASSTDSNTGELFF; cdr3_nt: TGTGCCAGCAGTACCGACAGCAACACCGGGGAGCTGTTTTTT
clone_size: -; v_call: TRBV12-3/TRBV12-4; d_call: -; j_call: TRBJ1-3; cdr3_aa: CASTPLALRTIYF; cdr3_nt: TGTGCCAGCACCCCCTTGGCCCTCAGAACCATATATTTT
clone_size: -; v_call: TRBV6-5; d_call: TRBD1; j_call: TRBJ2-7; cdr3_aa: CASMLGQGAYEQYF; cdr3_nt: TGTGCCAGCATGCTAGGACAGGGTGCATACGAGCAGTACTTC
clone_size: -; v_call: TRBV4-3; d_call: -; j_call: TRBJ1-1; cdr3_aa: CASSQARSLTEAFF; cdr3_nt: TGCGCCAGCAGCCAGGCCCGCTCGTTGACTGAAGCTTTCTTT